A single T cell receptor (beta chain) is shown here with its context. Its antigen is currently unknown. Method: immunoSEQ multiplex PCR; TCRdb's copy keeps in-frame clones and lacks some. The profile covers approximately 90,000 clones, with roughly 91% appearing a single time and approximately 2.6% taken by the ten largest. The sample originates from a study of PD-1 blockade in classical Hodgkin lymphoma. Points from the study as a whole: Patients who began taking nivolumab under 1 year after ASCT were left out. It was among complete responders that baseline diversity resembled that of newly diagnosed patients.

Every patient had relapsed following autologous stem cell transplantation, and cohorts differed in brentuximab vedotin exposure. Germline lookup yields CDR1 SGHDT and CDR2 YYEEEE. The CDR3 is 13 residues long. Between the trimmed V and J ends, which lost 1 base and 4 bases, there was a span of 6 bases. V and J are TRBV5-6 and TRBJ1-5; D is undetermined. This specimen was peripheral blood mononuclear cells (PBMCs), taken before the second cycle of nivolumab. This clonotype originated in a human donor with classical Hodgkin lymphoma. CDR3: CASSLSRNQPQHF. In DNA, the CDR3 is TGTGCCAGCAGCTTGAGTCGAAATCAGCCCCAGCATTTT. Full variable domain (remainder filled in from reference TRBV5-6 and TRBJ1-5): DAGVTQSPTHLIKTRGQQVTLRCSPKSGHDTVSWYQQALGQGPQFIFQYYEEEERQRGNFPDRFSGHQFPNYSSELNVNALLLGDSALYLCASSLSRNQPQHFGDGTRLSIL.